This is a list of T cell receptor beta chains from one sample in a study of blood T cell repertoires in COVID-19. TCRdb's table, derived via immunoSEQ multiplex PCR, lists solely in-frame clones and lacks some. The repertoire has tens of thousands of clones, 89% of them found once; the top ten carry roughly 5%. What was sequenced was peripheral blood. The receptors here all came from a man aged 55 to 70 with COVID-19, enrolled during active disease. The CDR3 runs from the conserved cysteine through the conserved F or W. Each record gives: D gene, V gene, J gene, CDR3 DNA, CDR3 protein. The D gene is left open where the match is weak.

D gene: TRBD1; V gene: TRBV5-4; J gene: TRBJ1-4; CDR3 DNA: TGTGCCAGCAGCCCCGGGACAGGGCGTGAAAAACTGTTTTTT; CDR3 protein: CASSPGTGREKLFF
D gene: .; V gene: TRBV30; J gene: TRBJ1-2; CDR3 DNA: TGTGCCTGGAGGGCCAGGGCTTCTAACTATGGCTACACCTTC; CDR3 protein: CAWRARASNYGYTF
D gene: .; V gene: TRBV28; J gene: TRBJ2-1; CDR3 DNA: TGTGCCAGCAGTCAACAGGGTATGGGCTCCTACAATGAGCAGTTCTTC; CDR3 protein: CASSQQGMGSYNEQFF
D gene: .; V gene: TRBV12-3/TRBV12-4; J gene: TRBJ1-2; CDR3 DNA: TGTGCCAGCACCCCGGGAGGCCTAGCCTACACCTTC; CDR3 protein: CASTPGGLAYTF
D gene: .; V gene: TRBV19; J gene: TRBJ2-3; CDR3 DNA: TGTGCCAGTAGTCCCCAGGTAGCAGATACGCAGTATTTT; CDR3 protein: CASSPQVADTQYF
D gene: .; V gene: TRBV28; J gene: TRBJ1-5; CDR3 DNA: TGTGCCAGCAGTTTCGGCGGGGTTGAGCAGCCCCAGCATTTT; CDR3 protein: CASSFGGVEQPQHF
D gene: .; V gene: TRBV5-1; J gene: TRBJ2-2; CDR3 DNA: TGCGCCAGCAGCTTGGCCAGGGCAGGCGAGGAGCTGTTTTTT; CDR3 protein: CASSLARAGEELFF
D gene: TRBD1; V gene: TRBV12-3/TRBV12-4; J gene: TRBJ2-1; CDR3 DNA: TGTGCCAGCAGTCCCGGACAGGGCAATGAGCAGTTCTTC; CDR3 protein: CASSPGQGNEQFF
D gene: .; V gene: TRBV9; J gene: TRBJ2-1; CDR3 DNA: TGTGCCAGCAGCGTAGCTACAGGTTGGGGGGTGGATGAGCAGTTCTTC; CDR3 protein: CASSVATGWGVDEQFF
D gene: TRBD1; V gene: TRBV7-8; J gene: TRBJ1-2; CDR3 DNA: TGTGCCAGCAGCCCACAGGGGGACTATGGCTACACCTTC; CDR3 protein: CASSPQGDYGYTF
D gene: .; V gene: TRBV18; J gene: TRBJ2-4; CDR3 DNA: TGTGCCAGCTCACCGGAGTGGCAACAAAACATTCAGTACTTC; CDR3 protein: CASSPEWQQNIQYF
D gene: TRBD1; V gene: TRBV18; J gene: TRBJ1-1; CDR3 DNA: TGTGCCAGCTCACCCGGGACAGGGGACACTGAAGCTTTCTTT; CDR3 protein: CASSPGTGDTEAFF
D gene: .; V gene: TRBV19; J gene: TRBJ1-2; CDR3 DNA: TGTGCCAGTAGACCCTCGGACAGATTTAACTATGGCTACACCTTC; CDR3 protein: CASRPSDRFNYGYTF
D gene: TRBD1; V gene: TRBV9; J gene: TRBJ1-2; CDR3 DNA: TGTGCCAGCAGCGTAGCCCTCCCAGGACAGGGGGGTGGTGGCTACACCTTC; CDR3 protein: CASSVALPGQGGGGYTF
D gene: .; V gene: TRBV5-1; J gene: TRBJ2-1; CDR3 DNA: TGCGCCAGCAGCTTGAGGGTGAGGGCAGGTTACAATGAGCAGTTCTTC; CDR3 protein: CASSLRVRAGYNEQFF
D gene: TRBD1; V gene: TRBV9; J gene: TRBJ2-6; CDR3 DNA: TGTGCCAGCAGCGTCCTCCTACAGGGGCTCCTCTACTCTGGGGCCAACGTCCTGACTTTC; CDR3 protein: CASSVLLQGLLYSGANVLTF
D gene: TRBD2; V gene: TRBV6-2/TRBV6-3; J gene: TRBJ2-3; CDR3 DNA: TGTGCCAGCAGTTACGGGTCGGGAGGGCCAGATACGCAGTATTTT; CDR3 protein: CASSYGSGGPDTQYF
D gene: TRBD1; V gene: TRBV10-3; J gene: TRBJ1-1; CDR3 DNA: TGTGCCATCAGCCTTGACAGGGGGCCGGCTGAAGCTTTCTTT; CDR3 protein: CAISLDRGPAEAFF